The 9 T cell receptor beta chains reported below all come from one sample, sequenced in a study of identical twins. TCRdb called the 5' RACE reads again in MiXCR, with one record for every CDR3 protein. The sample has a few hundred thousand distinct CDR3 sequences, over 9% seen once. The data also belong to a second study, concerning yellow fever vaccine responses in identical twins.

Input material: CD8+ T cells sorted from blood. These receptors were obtained from a young woman in good health.

Many counts were recorded for this clonotype. V and J are TRBV5-5 and TRBJ2-1, with 13 nucleotides matching TRBD2. The CDR3 runs to 15 residues. Germline V lookup: CDR1 SGHKS, CDR2 YYEKEE (reference sequence). J was trimmed by 7 bases and V by 4 bases; bases with no gene match: 5. This chain's CDR3 is CASSALAGGGNEQFF. CDR3 DNA: TGTGCCAGCAGCGCACTAGCGGGAGGGGGTAATGAGCAGTTCTTC.

J is TRBJ2-1 and V is TRBV7-2; a weak D match, TRBD2 (6 bases). CDR1 and CDR2 (germline): SGHTA, FQGNSA. V was cut by 3 bases and J by 0 bases, with 9 bases left in between. CDR3 length: 15 residues. The CDR3 region has the DNA TGTGCCAGCAGCTTCGGGGGAGTCTCCTACAATGAGCAGTTCTTC. This sequence encodes CASSFGGVSYNEQFF.

This clonotype has ten or more counts. The V and J genes are TRBV5-1 and TRBJ2-1, with TRBD2 as a possible D gene (5 bases). The CDR3 runs to 16 residues. In germline, CDR1 is SGHRS, CDR2 YFSETQ. Trimming took off 4 bases at V and 2 bases at J, with 16 bases between the two ends. CDR3 sequence reads: CASSLLRDLTYNEQFF. Written as DNA, the CDR3 is TGCGCCAGCAGCCTCCTACGGGATTTGACCTACAATGAGCAGTTCTTC.

This clonotype was counted many times. The V gene is TRBV6-2 or TRBV6-3, the J gene TRBJ1-6; D may be TRBD1 (6 bases). The V gene's germline CDR1 is MNHEY and CDR2 SVGEGT. The CDR3 consists of 14 residues. Trimming removed 5 bases at V and 11 bases at J, with 16 bases between. The CDR3 DNA sequence: TGTGCCAGCAGTCAACAGGGAGATAGTACACCCCTCCACTTT. This codes for CASSQQGDSTPLHF.

In the case of this clonotype: This could be a read error, since a much larger clone is one nucleotide away. The V gene is TRBV29-1, the J gene TRBJ2-3; perhaps D is TRBD1 or TRBD2 (6 bases each). The CDR3 is 16 amino acids. V lost 6 bases and J lost 2, with 21 bases in between. Germline CDR1 reads SQVTM; CDR2 reads ANQGSEA. CDR3 coding DNA: TGCAGCGTAACGGTTGTCGTGAGGGGGGTCACAGATACGCAGTATTTT. This codes for CSVTVVVRGVTDTQYF.

The chain has TRBV6-1 and TRBJ1-2; 7 nucleotides line up with TRBD1. The CDR3 loop spans 14 amino acids. The V gene end was trimmed by 4 bases and the J gene end by 12 bases; junction bases not matched to a gene: 14. Germline assignment: CDR1 MNHNS and CDR2 SASEGT. For the CDR3, the DNA is TGTGCCAGCAGTGGAGCTATGGACAGGCAGGCGCACACCTTC. Its protein product is CASSGAMDRQAHTF.

The chain couples TRBV21-1 to TRBJ2-7; the table's D call, TRBD2, has no DNA check behind it. TRBV21-1 is tagged as a pseudogene. This CDR3 comprises 21 residues. CDR3 in amino acids: CASSKGQARAPPSTSSYEQYV. Written as DNA, the CDR3 is TGTGCCAGCAGCAAAGGACAGGCAAGGGCCCCACCCTCAACAAGCTCCTACGAGCAGTACGTC.

This clonotype was counted a few times. This sequence joins TRBV15 and TRBJ1-4; TRBD1 is a possible D gene (5 bases). This CDR3 is built from 16 residues. Germline assignment: CDR1 LNHNV and CDR2 YYDKDF (reference sequence). Trimming took 1 base from V and 2 from J, leaving 11 bases between them. Here the CDR3 DNA reads TGTGCCACCAGCAGAGGGTGGGGCAGGACTAATGAAAAACTGTTTTTT. It codes for CATSRGWGRTNEKLFF. Combining the CDR3 with reference TRBV15 and TRBJ1-4 gives the whole variable domain DAMVIQNPRYQVTQFGKPVTLSCSQTLNHNVMYWYQQKSSQAPKLLFHYYDKDFNNEADTPDNFQSRRPNTSFCFLDIRSPGLGDTAMYLCATSRGWGRTNEKLFFGSGTQLSVL.

This clonotype was recorded at least ten times. The chain links TRBV5-1 to TRBJ2-7; 15 bases are shared with TRBD2. The CDR3 runs to 19 residues. Germline trimming cut 4 bases from V and 4 bases from J; bases unmatched to any gene: 15. The V gene's germline CDR1 is SGHRS and CDR2 YFSETQ. The CDR3: CASSGTSGGKALVVYEQYV. In DNA, the CDR3 is TGCGCCAGCAGCGGGACTAGCGGGGGGAAGGCCCTTGTCGTTTACGAGCAGTACGTC.